This entry lists 4 T cell receptor beta chains sequenced from one sample in a study of blood T cell repertoires in COVID-19. TCRdb's table, derived via immunoSEQ multiplex PCR, lists solely in-frame clones and lacks some. The sample includes some 140,000 clones, under 80% of them seen just once. The sequenced sample consisted of peripheral blood. These receptors all come from a man aged 80 or over with acute or convalescent COVID-19.

This chain links TRBV30 with TRBJ1-2; D ambiguous. Trimming took 0 bases from V and 4 from J, leaving 9 bases between them. Germline loops: CDR1 GTSNPN, CDR2 SVGIG (reference sequence). The CDR3 runs 13 residues. The CDR3 spells CAWSVPGSYGYTF. The CDR3 DNA sequence: TGTGCCTGGAGTGTACCGGGGAGCTATGGCTACACCTTC.

The count of this clone is one. The CDR3 sequence is CASSLVPSTGNSPLHF. CDR3 nucleotide sequence: TGTGCCAGCAGCTTGGTCCCCTCGACAGGCAATTCACCCCTCCACTTT. The gene calls are TRBV5-5 and TRBJ1-6, with D perhaps matching TRBD1 (6 bases). This CDR3 is built from 16 residues. The V gene lost 0 bases and the J gene lost 7 bases, with 14 bases spanning the gap. CDR1 is SGHKS and CDR2 is YYEKEE in the germline V gene (reference sequence).

The chain links TRBV12-3 or TRBV12-4 to TRBJ2-3; perhaps TRBD1 as D (7 bases). This CDR3 spans 12 amino acids. V was clipped by 4 bases and J by 14 bases, with 16 bases between them. The CDR3 loop is CASSSDGGQWYF. The CDR3 nucleotides are TGTGCCAGCAGTTCCGACGGGGGACAGTGGTATTTT.

This rearrangement joins TRBV27 to TRBJ1-2; D not resolved. This CDR3 is 13 amino acids long. Trimming stripped 5 bases from V and 4 bases from J, with 11 bases between. Germline V gene sequence: CDR1 MNHEY, CDR2 SMNVEV (reference sequence). The CDR3 DNA reads as TGTGCCAGCAGTGAGCGGTACAGCTATGGCTACACCTTC. Translated, it gives CASSERYSYGYTF.